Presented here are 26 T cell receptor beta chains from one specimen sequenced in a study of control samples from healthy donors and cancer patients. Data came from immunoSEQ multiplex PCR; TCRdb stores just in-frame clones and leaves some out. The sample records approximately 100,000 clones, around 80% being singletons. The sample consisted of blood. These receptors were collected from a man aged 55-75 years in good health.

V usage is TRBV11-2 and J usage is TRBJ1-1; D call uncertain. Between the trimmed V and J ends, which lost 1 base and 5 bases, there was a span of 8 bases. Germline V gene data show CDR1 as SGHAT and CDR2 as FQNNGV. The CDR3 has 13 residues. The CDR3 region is CASSLVWGTEAFF. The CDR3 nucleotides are TGTGCCAGCAGCTTAGTCTGGGGAACTGAAGCTTTCTTT.

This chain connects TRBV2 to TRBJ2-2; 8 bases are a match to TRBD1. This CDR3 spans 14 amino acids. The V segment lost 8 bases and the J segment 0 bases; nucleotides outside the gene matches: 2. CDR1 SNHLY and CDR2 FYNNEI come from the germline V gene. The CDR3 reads CASRQGPNTGELFF. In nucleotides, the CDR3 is TGTGCCAGCCGACAGGGGCCGAACACCGGGGAGCTGTTTTTT.

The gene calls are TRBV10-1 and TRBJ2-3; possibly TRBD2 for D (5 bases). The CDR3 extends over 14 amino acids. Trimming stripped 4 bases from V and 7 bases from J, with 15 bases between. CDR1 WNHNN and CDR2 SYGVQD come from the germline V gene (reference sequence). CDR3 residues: CASSVGRERNTQYF. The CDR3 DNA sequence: TGCGCCAGCAGTGTAGGTCGGGAACGGAATACGCAGTATTTT.

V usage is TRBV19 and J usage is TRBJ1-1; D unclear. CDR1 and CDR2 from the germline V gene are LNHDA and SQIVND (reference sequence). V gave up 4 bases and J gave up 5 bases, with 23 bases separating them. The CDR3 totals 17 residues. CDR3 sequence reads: CASSTSAFRTRGTEAFF. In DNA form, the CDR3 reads TGTGCCAGTAGTACCTCCGCCTTTCGGACCCGGGGAACTGAAGCTTTCTTT.

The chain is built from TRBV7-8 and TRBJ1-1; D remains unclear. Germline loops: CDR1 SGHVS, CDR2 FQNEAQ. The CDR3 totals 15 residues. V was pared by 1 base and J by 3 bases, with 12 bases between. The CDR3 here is CASSLGWEVDTEAFF. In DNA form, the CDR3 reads TGTGCCAGCAGCTTAGGGTGGGAAGTCGACACTGAAGCTTTCTTT.

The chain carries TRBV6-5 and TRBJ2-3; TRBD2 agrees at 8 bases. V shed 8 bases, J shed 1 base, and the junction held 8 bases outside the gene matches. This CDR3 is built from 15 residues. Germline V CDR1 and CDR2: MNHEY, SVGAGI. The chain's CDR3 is CASGWGSGGTDTQYF. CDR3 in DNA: TGTGCCAGCGGTTGGGGTAGCGGGGGCACAGATACGCAGTATTTT.

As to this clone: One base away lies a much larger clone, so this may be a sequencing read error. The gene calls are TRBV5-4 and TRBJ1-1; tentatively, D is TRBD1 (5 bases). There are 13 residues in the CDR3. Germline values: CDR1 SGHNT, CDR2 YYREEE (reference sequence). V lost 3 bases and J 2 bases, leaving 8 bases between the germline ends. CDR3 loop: CASSWDRNTEAFF. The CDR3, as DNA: TGTGCCAGCAGCTGGGACCGAAACACTGAAGCTTTCTTT.

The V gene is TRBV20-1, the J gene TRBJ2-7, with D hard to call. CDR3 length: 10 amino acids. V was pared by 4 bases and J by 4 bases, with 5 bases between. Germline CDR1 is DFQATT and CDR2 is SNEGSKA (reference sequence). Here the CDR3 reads CSAKGYEQYF. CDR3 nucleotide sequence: TGCAGTGCTAAAGGGTACGAGCAGTACTTC.

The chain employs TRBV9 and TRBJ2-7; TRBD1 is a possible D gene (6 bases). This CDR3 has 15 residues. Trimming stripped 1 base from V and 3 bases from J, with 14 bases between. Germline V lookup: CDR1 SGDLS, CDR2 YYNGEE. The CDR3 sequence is CASSVFPTRGYEQYF. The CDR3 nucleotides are TGTGCCAGCAGCGTATTCCCGACCAGGGGCTACGAGCAGTACTTC.

Here the CDR3 DNA reads TGTGCCACCAGCAGAGGACAGGGGAACACTGAAGCTTTCTTT. Translated, it gives CATSRGQGNTEAFF. The chain has TRBV15 and TRBJ1-1; 7 nucleotides line up with TRBD1. The CDR3 is made up of 14 amino acids. CDR1 and CDR2 (germline): LNHNV, YYDKDF (reference sequence). V dropped 1 base and J dropped 1; count of bases not matched to a gene: 0.

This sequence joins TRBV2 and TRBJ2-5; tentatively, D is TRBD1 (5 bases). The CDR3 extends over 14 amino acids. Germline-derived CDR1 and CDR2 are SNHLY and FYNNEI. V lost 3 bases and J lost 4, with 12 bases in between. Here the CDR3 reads CASSDPVGLETQYF. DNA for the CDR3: TGTGCCAGCAGTGACCCGGTGGGGCTAGAGACCCAGTACTTC.

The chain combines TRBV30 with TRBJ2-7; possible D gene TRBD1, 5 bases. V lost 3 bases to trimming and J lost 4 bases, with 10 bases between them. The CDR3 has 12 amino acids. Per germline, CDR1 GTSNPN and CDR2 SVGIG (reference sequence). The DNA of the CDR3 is TGTGCCTGGAGGGCTCAGGGATACGAGCAGTACTTC. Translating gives CAWRAQGYEQYF.

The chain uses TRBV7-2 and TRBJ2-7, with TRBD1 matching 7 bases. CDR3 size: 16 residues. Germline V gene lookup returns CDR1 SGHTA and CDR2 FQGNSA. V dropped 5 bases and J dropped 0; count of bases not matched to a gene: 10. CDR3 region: CASSRSVGQSSYEQYF. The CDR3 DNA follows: TGTGCCAGCAGCCGGTCGGTGGGACAGAGCTCCTACGAGCAGTACTTC.

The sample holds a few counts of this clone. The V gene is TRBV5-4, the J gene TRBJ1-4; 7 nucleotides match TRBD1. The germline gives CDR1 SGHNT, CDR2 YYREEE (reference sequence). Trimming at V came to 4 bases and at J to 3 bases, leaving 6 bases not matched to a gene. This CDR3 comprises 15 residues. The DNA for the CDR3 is TGTGCCAGCAGCCAAGACAGGGTTTCTAATGAAAAACTGTTTTTT. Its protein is CASSQDRVSNEKLFF.

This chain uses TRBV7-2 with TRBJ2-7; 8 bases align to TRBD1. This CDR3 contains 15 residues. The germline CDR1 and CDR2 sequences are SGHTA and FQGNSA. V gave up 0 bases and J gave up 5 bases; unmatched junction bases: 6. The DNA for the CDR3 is TGTGCCAGCAGCTTAGCTTCCGGACAGGGTAACGAGCAGTACTTC. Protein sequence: CASSLASGQGNEQYF.

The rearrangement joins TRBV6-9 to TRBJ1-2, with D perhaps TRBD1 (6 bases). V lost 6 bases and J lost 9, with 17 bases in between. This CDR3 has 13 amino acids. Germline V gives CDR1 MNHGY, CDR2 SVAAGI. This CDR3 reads CASSTGTQTRYTF. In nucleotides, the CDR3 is TGTGCCAGCAGCACCGGGACACAAACCCGCTACACCTTC.

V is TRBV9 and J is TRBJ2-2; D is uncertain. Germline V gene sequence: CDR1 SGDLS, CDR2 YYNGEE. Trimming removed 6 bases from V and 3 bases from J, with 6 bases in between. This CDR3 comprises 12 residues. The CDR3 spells CASKSYTGELFF. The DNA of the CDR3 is TGTGCCAGCAAGAGCTACACCGGGGAGCTGTTTTTT.

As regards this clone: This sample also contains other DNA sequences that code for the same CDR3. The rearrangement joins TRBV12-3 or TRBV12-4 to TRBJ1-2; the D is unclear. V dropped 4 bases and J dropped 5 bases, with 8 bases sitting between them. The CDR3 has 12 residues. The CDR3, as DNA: TGTGCCAGCAGTTCCGGGCCTTATGGCTACACCTTC. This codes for CASSSGPYGYTF.

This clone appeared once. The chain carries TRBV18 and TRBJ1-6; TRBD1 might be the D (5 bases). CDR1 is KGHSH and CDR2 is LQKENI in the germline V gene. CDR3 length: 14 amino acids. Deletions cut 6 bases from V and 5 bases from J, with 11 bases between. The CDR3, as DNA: TGTGCCAGCTCGCGGGACTTCGATAATTCACCCCTCCACTTT. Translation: CASSRDFDNSPLHF.

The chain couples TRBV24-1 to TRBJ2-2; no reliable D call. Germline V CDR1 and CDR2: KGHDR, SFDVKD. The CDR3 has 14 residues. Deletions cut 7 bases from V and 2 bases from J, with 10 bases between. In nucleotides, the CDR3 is TGTGCCACCAGAAAGGACGGTAACACCGGGGAGCTGTTTTTT. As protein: CATRKDGNTGELFF.

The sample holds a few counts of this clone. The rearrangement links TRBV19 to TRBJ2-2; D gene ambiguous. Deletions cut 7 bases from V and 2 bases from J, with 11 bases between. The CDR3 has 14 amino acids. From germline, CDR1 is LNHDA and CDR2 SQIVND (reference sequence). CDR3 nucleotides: TGTGCCAGTAAGCAGGACGCTAACACCGGGGAGCTGTTTTTT. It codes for CASKQDANTGELFF. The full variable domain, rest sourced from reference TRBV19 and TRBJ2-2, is DGGITQSPKYLFRKEGQNVTLSCEQNLNHDAMYWYRQDPGQGLRLIYYSQIVNDFQKGDIAEGYSVSREKKESFPLTVTSAQKNPTAFYLCASKQDANTGELFFGEGSRLTVL.

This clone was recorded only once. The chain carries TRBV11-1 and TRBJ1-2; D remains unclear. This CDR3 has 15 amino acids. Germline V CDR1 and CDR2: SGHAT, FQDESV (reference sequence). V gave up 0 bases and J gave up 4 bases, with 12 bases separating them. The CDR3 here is CASSLAGGPGYGYTF. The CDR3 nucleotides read TGTGCCAGCAGCTTAGCTGGAGGCCCGGGCTATGGCTACACCTTC.

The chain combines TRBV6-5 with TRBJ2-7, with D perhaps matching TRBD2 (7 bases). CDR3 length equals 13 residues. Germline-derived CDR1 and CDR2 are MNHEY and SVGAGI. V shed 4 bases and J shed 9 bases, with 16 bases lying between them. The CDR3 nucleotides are TGTGCCAGCAGTTCCCCGGGGGGCGGGGGGCAGTACTTC. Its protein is CASSSPGGGGQYF.

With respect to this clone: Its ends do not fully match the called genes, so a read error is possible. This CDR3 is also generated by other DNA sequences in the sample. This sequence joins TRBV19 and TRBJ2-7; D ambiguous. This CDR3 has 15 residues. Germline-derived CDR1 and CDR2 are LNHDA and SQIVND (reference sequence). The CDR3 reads CASSIDHSETYEQYF. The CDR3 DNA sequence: TGTGCCAGTAGTATAGATCATTCTGAAACCTATGAGCAGTACTTC.

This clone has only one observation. Written as DNA, the CDR3 is TGTGCCAGCAGTTTAGCCCACTCTAACACTGAAGCTTTCTTT. Its protein is CASSLAHSNTEAFF. The chain couples TRBV6-5 to TRBJ1-1; D gene uncertain. Looked up from germline, CDR1 is MNHEY and CDR2 is SVGAGI. Trimming took 4 bases from V and 2 from J, leaving 11 bases between them. The CDR3 is 14 amino acids.

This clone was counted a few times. CDR3 protein: CASRARASHYFGYTF. The CDR3 DNA follows: TGTGCCAGCAGAGCGCGGGCCTCTCACTATTTTGGCTACACCTTC. The rearrangement uses TRBV6-5 and TRBJ1-2; D uncertain. The germline V gene has CDR1 MNHEY and CDR2 SVGAGI. The germline V and J ends were trimmed by 6 bases and 7 bases, with 21 bases remaining between them. The CDR3 loop spans 15 amino acids.